This T cell receptor (beta chain) was obtained from a study of patients and donors after allogeneic stem cell transplantation (dated by TCRdb to 2018 to 2020). Library creation used RT-PCR. This sample was sequenced with a NextSeq 550. Starting from the raw public reads, TCRdb applied fastp trimming at Q25, assembled clones with MiXCR and retained in-frame beta chains. Every CDR3 protein is listed once, alongside the most common genes and DNA of its rows. For this sample the table gives about 960,000 distinct CDR3 sequences, of which 15% to 20% were detected only once. The top ten clonotypes cover 5% to 6.5% of the sample. This clonotype appeared a few times. The clone's antigen remains unknown. Base qualities were left out, and no much larger clone turns up one base away. The material sequenced was blood, either unsorted or a sorted T cell fraction (not recorded which). The receptor was isolated from a human donor who was either an allogeneic HSCT recipient or a stem cell or donor lymphocyte infusion donor (not recorded which). It is not recorded whose cells these are; they may come from a transplant donor.

The CDR3 amino acid sequence is: CAISESTSGTDTQYF. Here is the DNA: TGTGCCATCAGTGAGTCGACTAGCGGGACAGATACGCAGTATTTT. The chain was built from TRBV10-3 and TRBJ2-3, and 10 junction bases match TRBD2. Reading from cysteine to phenylalanine, the CDR3 counts 15 amino acids. The DNA shown is the 45-base CDR3, in frame from base 1. Compared with germline, V lacks 0 bases and J lacks 3 bases; bases without a gene match: 0. CDR1 and CDR2, per the germline V gene, are ENHRY and SYGVKD.